This note documents a single T cell receptor beta chain sequence. The antigen is undetermined. Germline V gives CDR1 MNHNS, CDR2 SASEGT. The CDR3 consists of 15 residues. With V trimmed by 7 bases and J by 5 bases, 7 bases remained unmatched. This sample was taken from a study of blood T cells in healthy people across ages. Together with a sample-barcoded 5' primer, a J-beta primer mix was included in a second PCR lasting roughly 6 to 12 cycles. Each CDR3 protein is one row after TCRdb ran MiXCR on the 5' RACE reads. This table holds about 1.4 million distinct CDR3 sequences, around 59% found once. General study results and limits: Donors of long life had a larger count of naive CD4+ cells and greater diversity than aged donors.

The receptor was derived from a man aged 18 to 30 in good health. The sample taken for sequencing was blood. The rearrangement links TRBV6-1 to TRBJ2-1, with TRBD2 matching 11 bases. CDR3: CASNPTSGGHNEQFF. The CDR3 nucleotides read TGTGCCAGCAACCCTACTAGCGGGGGCCACAATGAGCAGTTCTTC.